This TCR beta chain was found in a study of blood T cell repertoires in COVID-19. Per germline, CDR1 MDHEN and CDR2 SYDVKM. The CDR3 length is 13 residues. The germline V and J ends were trimmed by 3 bases and 6 bases, with 11 bases remaining between them. Authors' processing steps: It was from reference gene primer amplification that nucleated cell counts were estimated. Method: immunoSEQ multiplex PCR; TCRdb's copy keeps in-frame clones and lacks some. The DNA was the basis for D and trimming; V, J and clone size are from that table. The sample includes about 370,000 clones, approximately 87% seen only once; the top ten take about 10%.

The clonotype originates from a woman aged 25-40 years with COVID-19, enrolled during active disease. Material: peripheral blood. J is TRBJ1-1 and V is TRBV28; D gene unclear. CDR3 DNA sequence: TGTGCCAGCAGTTTCCGCGGAGGAGCTGAAGCTTTCTTT. Encoded protein: CASSFRGGAEAFF.